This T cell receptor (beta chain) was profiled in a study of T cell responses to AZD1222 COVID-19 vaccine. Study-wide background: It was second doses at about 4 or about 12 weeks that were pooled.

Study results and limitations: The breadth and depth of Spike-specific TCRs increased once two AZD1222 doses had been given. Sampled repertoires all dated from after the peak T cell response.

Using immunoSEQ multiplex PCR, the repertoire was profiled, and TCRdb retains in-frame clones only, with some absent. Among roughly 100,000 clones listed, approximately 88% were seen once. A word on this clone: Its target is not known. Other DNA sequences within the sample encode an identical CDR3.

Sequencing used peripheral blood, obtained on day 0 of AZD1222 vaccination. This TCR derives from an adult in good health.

The chain's CDR3 is CASSQGTNYGYTF. CDR3 nucleotide sequence: TGTGCCAGCAGCCAGGGAACAAACTATGGCTACACCTTC. The chain is built from TRBV14 and TRBJ1-2; no firm D call. The V gene lost 3 bases and the J gene lost 2 bases, with 7 bases spanning the gap. Germline CDR1 SGHDN, CDR2 FVKESK. The CDR3 totals 13 residues.